These 12 T cell receptor beta chains came from one sample sequenced in a study of shared clonotypes between healthy human individuals. Profiled with immunoSEQ multiplex PCR; TCRdb holds only in-frame clones, not every one. The repertoire holds 2 million to 3 million clones, with approximately 90% as singletons. Specimen: naive CD4+ T cells sorted from blood. Subset reported: CD45RA+ positively selected. Receptors originate from a man between 18 and 29 years old in good health.

The chain links TRBV27 to TRBJ1-1, with D hard to call. The germline V gene encodes CDR1 MNHEY and CDR2 SMNVEV (reference sequence). The CDR3 runs 14 residues. V was pared by 6 bases and J by 0 bases, with 11 bases between. The CDR3 region has the DNA TGTGCCAGCAGCCCGAGTTGGGTGAACACTGAAGCTTTCTTT. As protein: CASSPSWVNTEAFF.

The chain uses TRBV5-1 and TRBJ1-2; D gene unclear. With 0 bases removed from V and 4 bases from J, the gap between germline ends came to 16 bases. Germline lookup yields CDR1 SGHRS and CDR2 YFSETQ. This CDR3 has 16 amino acids. DNA for the CDR3: TGCGCCAGCAGCTTGGAGGGAGGAGAGGCTGTCTATGGCTACACCTTC. Amino acids: CASSLEGGEAVYGYTF.

The chain is built from TRBV28 and TRBJ2-5; no definite D call. CDR1 is MDHEN, CDR2 SYDVKM, per germline. This CDR3 has 14 amino acids. V was clipped by 3 bases and J by 1 base, with 9 bases between them. The CDR3 loop reads CASSFGSPQETQYF. For the CDR3, the DNA is TGTGCCAGCAGTTTTGGCAGCCCCCAAGAGACCCAGTACTTC. The variable domain in full, completed from reference TRBV28 and TRBJ2-5, reads DVKVTQSSRYLVKRTGEKVFLECVQDMDHENMFWYRQDPGLGLRLIYFSYDVKMKEKGDIPEGYSVSREKKERFSLILESASTNQTSMYLCASSFGSPQETQYFGPGTRLLVL.

The J gene is TRBJ1-5, the V gene TRBV5-6; D is ambiguous. The germline V and J ends were trimmed by 1 base and 0 bases, with 8 bases remaining between them. The CDR3 loop spans 15 amino acids. Germline CDR1 is SGHDT and CDR2 is YYEEEE. The CDR3 loop reads CASSLLKDSNQPQHF. In DNA, the CDR3 is TGTGCCAGCAGCTTGTTGAAGGATAGCAATCAGCCCCAGCATTTT. The variable domain in full, completed from reference TRBV5-6 and TRBJ1-5, reads DAGVTQSPTHLIKTRGQQVTLRCSPKSGHDTVSWYQQALGQGPQFIFQYYEEEERQRGNFPDRFSGHQFPNYSSELNVNALLLGDSALYLCASSLLKDSNQPQHFGDGTRLSIL.

This clone was picked up one time. The chain couples TRBV19 to TRBJ1-2, with D unclear. This CDR3 comprises 16 residues. CDR1 LNHDA and CDR2 SQIVND come from the germline V gene (reference sequence). V was cut by 1 base and J by 4 bases, with 16 bases left in between. The CDR3 sequence: CASSIASLGSFYGYTF. The CDR3 DNA follows: TGTGCCAGTAGTATAGCCTCTCTCGGCAGCTTCTATGGCTACACCTTC.

The gene calls are TRBV5-1 and TRBJ1-3; 9 bases map to TRBD1. Per germline, CDR1 SGHRS and CDR2 YFSETQ. V was clipped by 4 bases and J by 4 bases; unmatched bases: 9. This CDR3 has 16 residues. In nucleotides, the CDR3 is TGCGCCAGCAGCCCCCGGACAGGGGAAAAAGGAAACACCATATATTTT. It is translated as CASSPRTGEKGNTIYF.

This rearrangement joins TRBV2 to TRBJ2-3; D ambiguous. Trimming stripped 1 base from V and 3 bases from J, with 11 bases between. Germline values: CDR1 SNHLY, CDR2 FYNNEI. CDR3 length: 15 residues. In nucleotides, the CDR3 is TGTGCCAGCAGTGAAGGGTCGATTGAAACAGATACGCAGTATTTT. It yields the protein CASSEGSIETDTQYF.

J is TRBJ2-4 and V is TRBV5-1; the D gene is possibly TRBD2 (6 bases). The germline V gene has CDR1 SGHRS and CDR2 YFSETQ. This CDR3 contains 15 residues. Deletions cut 0 bases from V and 8 bases from J, with 15 bases between. CDR3 DNA sequence: TGCGCCAGCAGCTTGGCCGGGGGACCCCAGGACATTCAGTACTTC. It specifies CASSLAGGPQDIQYF.

The chain recombines TRBV25-1 with TRBJ1-2; D is possibly TRBD1 (6 bases). CDR1 is MGHDK, CDR2 SYGVNS, per germline. The V end was cut by 5 bases, the J end by 6 bases, with 16 bases between. The CDR3 has 14 residues. The CDR3 spells CASSWGASVDGYTF. CDR3 coding DNA: TGTGCCAGCAGTTGGGGGGCGTCAGTGGATGGCTACACCTTC.

This chain links TRBV30 with TRBJ2-2; D gene ambiguous. CDR3 length: 14 amino acids. V lost 2 bases, J lost 2 bases, and 9 bases lay in between. Germline-derived CDR1 and CDR2 are GTSNPN and SVGIG (reference sequence). CDR3 residues: CAWSSQYNTGELFF. The CDR3 region has the DNA TGTGCCTGGAGTTCCCAATATAACACCGGGGAGCTGTTTTTT.

The chain has TRBV5-1 and TRBJ2-1, with 12 bases aligning to TRBD2. V lost 3 bases and J lost 7; bases outside the gene matches: 5. The CDR3 sequence is 15 residues long. CDR1 and CDR2 from the germline V gene are SGHRS and YFSETQ. CDR3 in DNA: TGCGCCAGCAGCTCGACTAGCGGGAGAACGAATGAGCAGTTCTTC. Its protein is CASSSTSGRTNEQFF.

This chain uses TRBV6-5 with TRBJ2-6, with 7 bases identical to TRBD1. The CDR3 runs 14 residues. Germline V lookup: CDR1 MNHEY, CDR2 SVGAGI. V trimming: 7 bases; J trimming: 2 bases; junction bases outside the gene matches: 2. The DNA for the CDR3 is TGTGCCAGCAAAAGGGGGCCTGGGGCCAACGTCCTGACTTTC. As protein: CASKRGPGANVLTF.